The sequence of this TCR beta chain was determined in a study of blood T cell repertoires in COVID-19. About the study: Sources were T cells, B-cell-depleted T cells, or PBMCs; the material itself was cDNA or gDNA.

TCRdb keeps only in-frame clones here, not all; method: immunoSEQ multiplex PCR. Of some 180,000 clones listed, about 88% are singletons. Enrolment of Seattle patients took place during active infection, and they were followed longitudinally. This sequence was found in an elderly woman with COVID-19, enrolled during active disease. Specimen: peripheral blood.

The DNA for the CDR3 is TGTGCCAGCTCGGGACTAGCGGTCACAGATACGCAGTATTTT. As protein: CASSGLAVTDTQYF. The chain has TRBV18 and TRBJ2-3, with TRBD2 identical over 11 bases. V trimming: 6 bases; J trimming: 2 bases; junction bases outside the gene matches: 1. The CDR3 consists of 14 residues. Germline CDR1 is KGHSH and CDR2 is LQKENI.